This is a list of T cell receptor beta chains from one sample in a study of T cell responses to AZD1222 COVID-19 vaccine. Method: immunoSEQ multiplex PCR; TCRdb's copy keeps in-frame clones and lacks some. The sample contains 95,000 to 100,000 clones, about nine tenths of which appear only once. The sample in question was peripheral blood, obtained on day 0 of AZD1222 vaccination. The source is an adult in good health. CDR3s include the opening cysteine and the closing phenylalanine or tryptophan. D genes are given only for firm matches. Not every row has a clone size; where given, it reads once, few, many or a size class.

d_gene,j_gene,v_gene,len,abundance,CDR3nt,CDR3aa
.,TRBJ1-2,TRBV6-5,12,.,TGTGCCAGCAGTTTCGATAACTATGGCTACACCTTC,CASSFDNYGYTF
.,TRBJ1-1,TRBV28,14,.,TGTGCCAGCACCCCCTGGGGGATGAACACTGAAGCTTTCTTT,CASTPWGMNTEAFF
.,TRBJ1-1,TRBV5-1,14,.,TGCGCCAGCAGCTTGCAAGGGGAGGACACTGAAGCTTTCTTT,CASSLQGEDTEAFF
.,TRBJ2-1,TRBV6-5,14,.,TGTGCCAGCAGACCGGGGTCTACCTACAATGAGCAGTTCTTC,CASRPGSTYNEQFF
TRBD2,TRBJ2-7,TRBV11-2,15,.,TGTGCCAGCAGCGGCAGGACTAGCGTCGCCTACGAGCAGTACTTC,CASSGRTSVAYEQYF
TRBD1,TRBJ1-5,TRBV28,15,.,TGTGCCAGCAGTACCCCTACAGGGGGCGCACAGCCCCAGCATTTT,CASSTPTGGAQPQHF
.,TRBJ1-1,TRBV19,11,.,TGTGCCAGTCCAGCCGACACTGAAGCTTTCTTT,CASPADTEAFF
.,TRBJ1-1,TRBV5-1,15,.,TGCGCCAGCAGCTTGGGACTTGGGGAGGACACTGAAGCTTTCTTT,CASSLGLGEDTEAFF
.,TRBJ1-5,TRBV4-2,15,.,TGTGCCAGCAGCCAAGGGGGTGGAGACGCGAAGCCCCAGCATTTT,CASSQGGGDAKPQHF
TRBD1,TRBJ2-3,TRBV10-3,15,once,TGTGCCATCAACAGGGGGACAGGGTTTTATGATACGCAGTATTTT,CAINRGTGFYDTQYF
.,TRBJ1-4,TRBV7-6,13,few,TGTGCCAGCAGCTTTAGTACAGATGAAAAACTGTTTTTT,CASSFSTDEKLFF
TRBD2,TRBJ2-3,TRBV5-1,17,.,TGCGCCAGCAGCACGCGGACTAGCGGGGGGGCCACAGATACGCAGTATTTT,CASSTRTSGGATDTQYF
TRBD1,TRBJ1-4,TRBV5-4,14,once,TGTGCCAGCAGCTTTAAGACAGGGAATGAAAAACTGTTTTTT,CASSFKTGNEKLFF
.,TRBJ1-1,TRBV9,13,.,TGTGCCAGCAGCGTAGGAGGGATAACTGAAGCTTTCTTT,CASSVGGITEAFF
TRBD1,TRBJ2-2,TRBV2,14,.,TGTGCCACCAGACAGGGGGCAGGCACCGGGGAGCTGTTTTTT,CATRQGAGTGELFF
.,TRBJ1-2,TRBV12-3/TRBV12-4,13,.,TGTGCCAGCAGTCCGACCTCTAACTATGGCTACACCTTC,CASSPTSNYGYTF
.,TRBJ1-3,TRBV25-1,12,.,TGTGCCAGCGGAAATTCTGGAAACACCATATATTTT,CASGNSGNTIYF
.,TRBJ2-3,TRBV12-2,17,.,TGTGCAAGGCGCTTATTAGCGGGGGGGGGAAGCACAGATACGCAGTATTTT,CARRLLAGGGSTDTQYF
.,TRBJ1-5,TRBV18,14,once,TGTGCCAGCTCACTCACCAGCAGTGATCAGCCCCAGCATTTT,CASSLTSSDQPQHF
.,TRBJ1-5,TRBV2,14,.,TGTGCCAGCAGACCGGGCGGGAGCAATCAGCCCCAGCATTTT,CASRPGGSNQPQHF
.,TRBJ1-6,TRBV6-5,15,.,TGTGCCAGCAGTTTTGAAGCCAGGAGTAATTCACCCCTCCACTTT,CASSFEARSNSPLHF
TRBD1,TRBJ1-3,TRBV28,14,few,TGTGCCAGCAGTTTATTACAGGGGAGCAACACCATATATTTT,CASSLLQGSNTIYF
TRBD1,TRBJ1-5,TRBV28,14,.,TGTGTCTCAAATCCAGGGGGAGTCAATCAGCCCCAGCATTTT,CVSNPGGVNQPQHF
TRBD2,TRBJ2-7,TRBV7-2,15,.,TGTGCCAGCGCAGGGGCTAGCGGGGGGGCCTACGAGCAGTACTTC,CASAGASGGAYEQYF
TRBD1,TRBJ2-1,TRBV7-9,16,.,TGTGCCAGCAGCTCCCGGACAGGAAGCTCCTACAATGAGCAGTTCTTC,CASSSRTGSSYNEQFF
.,TRBJ2-7,TRBV30,11,.,TGTGCCTGTACCCGCCGGGACGAGCAGTACTTC,CACTRRDEQYF
TRBD1,TRBJ2-2,TRBV9,18,.,TGTGCCAGCAGCCCCTCAGACAGGGTGGTATTTGTGACCGGGGAGCTGTTTTTT,CASSPSDRVVFVTGELFF
.,TRBJ2-5,TRBV7-3,15,.,TGTGCCAGCAGCACTCAGCCGGGACCACAAGAGACCCAGTACTTC,CASSTQPGPQETQYF
TRBD2,TRBJ2-3,TRBV2,15,once,TGTGCCAGCAGTGCAAGGACTAGCGGCACAGATACGCAGTATTTT,CASSARTSGTDTQYF
TRBD2,TRBJ2-1,TRBV5-6,13,.,TGTGCCAGCAGCCCCAGCGGGGACAATGAGCAGTTCTTC,CASSPSGDNEQFF
.,TRBJ1-1,TRBV6-5,13,.,TGTGCCAGCGGCGACAGCATGAACACTGAAGCTTTCTTT,CASGDSMNTEAFF
.,TRBJ2-6,TRBV6-5,15,once,TGTGCCAGCAGCCGGAGTTACTCTGGGGCCAACGTCCTGACTTTC,CASSRSYSGANVLTF
TRBD2,TRBJ2-3,TRBV7-9,16,.,TGTGCCAGCAGCTTAGGGACTAGCGGTAGCACAGATACGCAGTATTTT,CASSLGTSGSTDTQYF
.,TRBJ2-2,TRBV7-2,13,.,TGTGCCAGCAGCGCCATTAACACCGGGGAGCTGTTTTTT,CASSAINTGELFF
TRBD2,TRBJ2-1,TRBV7-9,17,.,TGTGCCAGCAGCTTACTGTGGACTAGCGGGGAGATAAATGAGCAGTTCTTC,CASSLLWTSGEINEQFF
TRBD2,TRBJ2-3,TRBV7-2,15,.,TGTGCCAGCAGCTTGCTAAGCGGGGGCGCCGATACGCAGTATTTT,CASSLLSGGADTQYF
TRBD1,TRBJ1-4,TRBV6-1,17,few,TGTGCCAGCAGTGAACACGACTGGGACAGTCGGGGTGAAAAACTGTTTTTT,CASSEHDWDSRGEKLFF
.,TRBJ2-7,TRBV6-5,14,.,TGTGCCAGCAGTTTTTGGATTCACAGCAACGAGCAGTACTTC,CASSFWIHSNEQYF
.,TRBJ1-1,TRBV2,13,.,TGTGCCAGCAGGGTAGACACGAACACTGAAGCTTTCTTT,CASRVDTNTEAFF
TRBD1,TRBJ1-5,TRBV6-6,14,.,TGTGCCAGCAGGCCCGAGGGGGCTGACCGCCCCCAGCATTTT,CASRPEGADRPQHF
TRBD1,TRBJ2-3,TRBV5-1,13,once,TGCGCCAGCAGCTCAACAGGGGCAGATACGCAGTATTTT,CASSSTGADTQYF
.,TRBJ2-7,TRBV12-3/TRBV12-4,13,.,TGTGCCAGCAGTAATCGACAGTCCTACGAGCAGTACTTC,CASSNRQSYEQYF
.,TRBJ1-2,TRBV5-1,13,.,TGCGCCAGCAGCTTGGTAGGGATGAGTGGCTACACCTTC,CASSLVGMSGYTF
TRBD1,TRBJ2-1,TRBV3-1/TRBV3-2,14,.,TGTGCCAGCAGCCAGGACAGGGAGTACAATGAGCAGTTCTTC,CASSQDREYNEQFF
TRBD1,TRBJ1-1,TRBV5-1,15,.,TGCGCCAGCAGCACCCGGACAGGGATATACACTGAAGCTTTCTTT,CASSTRTGIYTEAFF
.,TRBJ1-6,TRBV7-6,14,.,TGTGCCAGCAGCTTCCAGGGTAGGGATTCACCCCTCCACTTT,CASSFQGRDSPLHF
TRBD2,TRBJ2-2,TRBV12-5,18,.,TGTGCTAGTGGTACTCAACCCCCGGGACTAGATTTTACCGGGGAGCTGTTTTTT,CASGTQPPGLDFTGELFF
.,TRBJ1-1,TRBV3-1/TRBV3-2,16,.,TGTGCCAGCAGCCAAGGCCCACAGGATCGGGGCACTGAAGCTTTCTTT,CASSQGPQDRGTEAFF
.,TRBJ2-7,TRBV5-1,13,.,TGCGCCAGCAGCTTCGGCAGCTCCTACGAGCAGTACTTC,CASSFGSSYEQYF
.,TRBJ2-7,TRBV28,14,once,TGTGCCAGCACCGCGGGGTACGTATCCTACGAGCAGTACTTC,CASTAGYVSYEQYF
.,TRBJ1-4,TRBV19,14,once,TGTGCCAGTAGTTCGCAGGGCGAGGTTGAAAAACTGTTTTTT,CASSSQGEVEKLFF
.,TRBJ1-4,TRBV19,13,.,TGTGCCAGTAGTAAAGGACAAGGGGAAAAACTGTTTTTT,CASSKGQGEKLFF
.,TRBJ2-3,TRBV2,11,.,TGTGCCAGACAGAGCAGGGATACGCAGTATTTT,CARQSRDTQYF
.,TRBJ1-5,TRBV2,15,.,TGTGCCAGCACCCCCCTCTCAGGGACTATTCAGCCCCAGCATTTT,CASTPLSGTIQPQHF
.,TRBJ1-3,TRBV11-2,16,.,TGTGCCAGCAGCTTAGGGGCAGGGCGGGCTGGAAACACCATATATTTT,CASSLGAGRAGNTIYF
TRBD1,TRBJ1-6,TRBV5-1,16,.,TGCGCCAGCAGCACCGACCCCGGGACAGGGAGTTCACCCCTCCACTTT,CASSTDPGTGSSPLHF
.,TRBJ2-1,TRBV7-3,16,.,TGTGCCAGCAGCTTAAATCTCGGGGGCCTCAACAATGAGCAGTTCTTC,CASSLNLGGLNNEQFF
TRBD1,TRBJ2-7,TRBV2,11,.,TGTGCCAGCAGCGTTAGGGACAGTCAGTACTTC,CASSVRDSQYF
TRBD1,TRBJ1-2,TRBV6-5,14,.,TGTGCCAGCAGTCGAGACAGGGGAGGTTATGGCTACACCTTC,CASSRDRGGYGYTF
TRBD2,TRBJ2-1,TRBV3-1/TRBV3-2,13,.,TGTGCCAGCAGCCAAGCGGCAGCGGGGGAGGAGTTCTTC,CASSQAAAGEEFF